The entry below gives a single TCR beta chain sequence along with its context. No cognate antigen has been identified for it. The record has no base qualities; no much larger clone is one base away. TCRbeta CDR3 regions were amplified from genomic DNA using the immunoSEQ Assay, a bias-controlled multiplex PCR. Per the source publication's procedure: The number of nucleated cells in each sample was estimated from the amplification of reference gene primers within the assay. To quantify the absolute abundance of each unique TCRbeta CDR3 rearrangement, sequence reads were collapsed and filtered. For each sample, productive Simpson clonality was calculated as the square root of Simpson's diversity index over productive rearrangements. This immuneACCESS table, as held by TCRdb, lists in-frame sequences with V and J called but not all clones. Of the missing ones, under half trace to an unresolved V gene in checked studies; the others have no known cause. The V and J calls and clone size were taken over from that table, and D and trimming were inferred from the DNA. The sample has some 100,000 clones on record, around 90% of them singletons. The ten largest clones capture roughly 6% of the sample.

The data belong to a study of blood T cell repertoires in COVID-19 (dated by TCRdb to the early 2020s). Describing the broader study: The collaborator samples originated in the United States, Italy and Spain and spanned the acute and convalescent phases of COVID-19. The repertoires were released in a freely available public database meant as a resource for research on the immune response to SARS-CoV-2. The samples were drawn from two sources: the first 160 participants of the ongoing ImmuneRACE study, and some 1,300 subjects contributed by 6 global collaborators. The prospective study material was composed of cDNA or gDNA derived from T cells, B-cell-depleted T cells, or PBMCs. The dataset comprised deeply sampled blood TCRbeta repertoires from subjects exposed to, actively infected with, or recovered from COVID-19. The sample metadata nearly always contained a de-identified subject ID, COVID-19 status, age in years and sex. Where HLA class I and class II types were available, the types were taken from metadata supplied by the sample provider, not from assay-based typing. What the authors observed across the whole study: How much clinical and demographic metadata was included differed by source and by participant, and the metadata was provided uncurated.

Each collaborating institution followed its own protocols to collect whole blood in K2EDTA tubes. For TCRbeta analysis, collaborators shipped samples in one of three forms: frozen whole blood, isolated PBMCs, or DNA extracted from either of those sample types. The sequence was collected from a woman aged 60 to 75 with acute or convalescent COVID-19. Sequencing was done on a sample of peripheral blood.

The CDR3: CASSLEGTPVYNEQFF. The nucleotides are TGTGCCAGCAGCTTGGAAGGGACACCCGTCTACAATGAGCAGTTCTTC. The chain joins TRBV5-4 to TRBJ2-1; TRBD1 is possibly the D segment (6 matching bases). The germline V gene (reference sequence) supplies CDR1 SGHNT and CDR2 YYREEE. The CDR3 goes from the cysteine to the phenylalanine over 16 residues. Here the CDR3 DNA is all that survives: 48 bases in frame from base 1. Trimming at the junction amounts to 0 bases on V and 3 bases on J, and the germline ends lie 13 bases apart.